Each of the 16 T cell receptor beta chains below was sequenced from the same sample in a study of vaccination and CD4 T cells after COVID-19. Once obtained from cultured CD4+ T cells, the DNA was sequenced using the Oncomine TCR Beta short-read assay. TCRdb called the PCR reads again in MiXCR, with one record for every CDR3 protein. The table has 13,000 to 15,000 distinct CDR3 sequences, 35% to 55% seen once. Their cognate antigens are unknown. Described treatment: roughly 10-day PBMC culture with coronavirus spike peptide pools or control peptides (ViraFEST assay). The source material was CD4+ T cells from blood, cultured in vitro. Receptors were obtained from a human donor who had recovered from COVID-19.

The chain combines TRBV11-2 with TRBJ2-1; TRBD2 matches 9 bases. Germline values: CDR1 SGHAT, CDR2 FQNNGV. V gave up 1 base and J gave up 7 bases; unmatched junction bases: 5. There are 15 residues in the CDR3. The CDR3 coding sequence is TGTGCCAGCAGCTTAGGGGCGGGGGGGCCGAATGAGCAGTTCTTC. This gives the protein CASSLGAGGPNEQFF.

The J gene is TRBJ1-1, the V gene TRBV11-2; TRBD1 agrees at 9 bases. Germline V gene data show CDR1 as SGHAT and CDR2 as FQNNGV. With V trimmed by 5 bases and J by 2 bases, 12 bases remained unmatched. This CDR3 has 17 amino acids. This CDR3 reads CASSRFGQGPTNTEAFF. The CDR3 nucleotides read TGTGCCAGCAGCCGTTTCGGACAGGGGCCTACCAACACTGAAGCTTTCTTT.

The rearrangement links TRBV12-3 or TRBV12-4 to TRBJ1-1, with D tentatively TRBD1 (5 bases). There are 14 residues in the CDR3. Trimming removed 6 bases at V and 1 base at J, with 12 bases between. In nucleotides, the CDR3 is TGTGCCAGCAGGGCAGGGTCGGGGAACACTGAAGCTTTCTTT. Protein product: CASRAGSGNTEAFF.

The table lists this clonotype with a count of one. The rearrangement links TRBV9 to TRBJ2-7; possibly TRBD2 for D (6 bases). CDR1 SGDLS and CDR2 YYNGEE come from the germline V gene. V was cut by 4 bases and J by 0 bases, with 11 bases left in between. CDR3 length equals 14 residues. CDR3 sequence (DNA): TGTGCCAGCAGCCCTAGGGACTTCTCCTACGAGCAGTACTTC. Residues: CASSPRDFSYEQYF.

This clonotype was seen a handful of times. The V gene is TRBV6-1, the J gene TRBJ1-1, with 7 bases fitting TRBD1. CDR3 size: 14 residues. Germline-derived CDR1 and CDR2 are MNHNS and SASEGT. With V trimmed by 7 bases and J by 3 bases, 8 bases remained unmatched. The CDR3 DNA reads as TGTGCCAGCAAAAAAACAGGGGTGGACACTGAAGCTTTCTTT. The encoded protein is CASKKTGVDTEAFF.

This clonotype was counted only a few times. The rearrangement uses TRBV12-5 and TRBJ2-3, with D tentatively TRBD2 (6 bases). V was trimmed by 4 bases and J by 2 bases, leaving 10 bases between them. This CDR3 region has 14 residues. Germline CDR1 LGHNT, CDR2 FRNRAP. The CDR3 DNA follows: TGTGCTAGTGGTTCGCGGGGTGTCACAGATACGCAGTATTTT. Encoded protein: CASGSRGVTDTQYF.

V gene TRBV24-1 combines with J gene TRBJ2-7; 9 nucleotides agree with TRBD1. Germline trimming cut 3 bases from V and 6 bases from J; bases unmatched to any gene: 8. CDR1 and CDR2 (germline): KGHDR, SFDVKD. This CDR3 contains 15 residues. The CDR3 DNA reads as TGTGCCACCAGTGATCCCACGGACAGGGGTTGCGAGCAGTACTTC. Protein sequence: CATSDPTDRGCEQYF.

V and J are TRBV12-3 or TRBV12-4 and TRBJ2-1; TRBD2 matches at 13 bases. After removal of 5 bases from V and 7 bases from J, the junction contained 5 bases not matched to a gene. The CDR3 runs 15 residues. The CDR3 DNA reads as TGTGCCAGCAGTGCGCGGGGACTAGCGGGGAATGAGCAGTTCTTC. Protein sequence: CASSARGLAGNEQFF.

The chain uses TRBV27 and TRBJ2-7; 7 positions agree with TRBD2. The J segment lost 1 base and the V segment lost 9 bases, leaving 6 bases of the junction unmatched. Germline loops: CDR1 MNHEY, CDR2 SMNVEV (reference sequence). The CDR3 has 13 residues. CDR3 in DNA: TGTGCCAGTTCGGGACTAACATCCTACGAGCAGTACTTC. Amino acids: CASSGLTSYEQYF.

The chain links TRBV10-3 to TRBJ2-1; D unresolved. CDR3 length equals 12 residues. Germline V gene sequence: CDR1 ENHRY, CDR2 SYGVKD. Deletions cut 0 bases from V and 13 bases from J, with 10 bases between. The CDR3 is CAISESLVFQFF. The CDR3 DNA reads as TGTGCCATCAGTGAGTCGCTAGTCTTCCAGTTCTTC.

This clonotype was recorded a few times. The V call is TRBV4-2, the J call TRBJ1-2; tentative D call: TRBD1 (6 bases). With 2 bases removed from V and 4 bases from J, the gap between germline ends came to 11 bases. The CDR3 loop spans 14 amino acids. CDR1 and CDR2 (germline): LGHNA, YNFKEQ. CDR3 amino acids: CASSQRQASYGYTF. The CDR3 DNA is TGTGCCAGCAGCCAACGACAGGCCAGCTATGGCTACACCTTC.

The CDR3 is CASSLAPDRRAYEQYF. The CDR3 DNA is TGCGCCAGCAGCTTGGCCCCGGATCGTAGGGCCTACGAGCAGTACTTC. The genes are TRBV5-1 and TRBJ2-7; D call uncertain. Per the germline V gene, CDR1 is SGHRS and CDR2 is YFSETQ. This CDR3 has 16 residues. V gave up 0 bases and J gave up 2 bases, with 15 bases separating them.

The chain has TRBV20-1 and TRBJ2-1, with 10 bases lining up with TRBD1. CDR1 and CDR2 from the germline V gene are DFQATT and SNEGSKA (reference sequence). This CDR3 is built from 14 residues. V dropped 6 bases and J dropped 4; count of bases not matched to a gene: 6. The CDR3 spells CSAKTGGEYNEQFF. In nucleotides, the CDR3 is TGCAGTGCCAAGACAGGGGGCGAGTACAATGAGCAGTTCTTC.

This clonotype has a handful of counts. The V call is TRBV20-1, the J call TRBJ1-1; D perhaps matches TRBD1 (5 bases). The CDR3 extends over 15 amino acids. CDR1 and CDR2 (germline): DFQATT, SNEGSKA (reference sequence). The ends were cut back, 0 bases at V and 0 bases at J, with 11 bases in the middle. The CDR3 is CSARETQVMNTEAFF. The CDR3 bases are TGCAGTGCTAGAGAGACACAGGTCATGAACACTGAAGCTTTCTTT.

The V gene is TRBV12-3 or TRBV12-4, the J gene TRBJ1-4, with TRBD1 as a possible D gene (5 bases). The CDR3 length is 14 residues. V lost 6 bases to trimming and J lost 5 bases, with 13 bases between them. Written as DNA, the CDR3 is TGTGCCAGCAGAGGAGGGGTACTAAATGAAAAACTGTTTTTT. Translated: CASRGGVLNEKLFF.

The chain is built from TRBV19 and TRBJ1-6; D not resolved. Germline-derived CDR1 and CDR2 are LNHDA and SQIVND (reference sequence). V was shortened by 3 bases and J by 0 bases, with 9 bases between the two germline ends. This CDR3 is built from 16 residues. The CDR3, as DNA: TGTGCCAGTAGTATTGAGCCCCACTCCTATAATTCACCCCTCCACTTT. Residues: CASSIEPHSYNSPLHF.